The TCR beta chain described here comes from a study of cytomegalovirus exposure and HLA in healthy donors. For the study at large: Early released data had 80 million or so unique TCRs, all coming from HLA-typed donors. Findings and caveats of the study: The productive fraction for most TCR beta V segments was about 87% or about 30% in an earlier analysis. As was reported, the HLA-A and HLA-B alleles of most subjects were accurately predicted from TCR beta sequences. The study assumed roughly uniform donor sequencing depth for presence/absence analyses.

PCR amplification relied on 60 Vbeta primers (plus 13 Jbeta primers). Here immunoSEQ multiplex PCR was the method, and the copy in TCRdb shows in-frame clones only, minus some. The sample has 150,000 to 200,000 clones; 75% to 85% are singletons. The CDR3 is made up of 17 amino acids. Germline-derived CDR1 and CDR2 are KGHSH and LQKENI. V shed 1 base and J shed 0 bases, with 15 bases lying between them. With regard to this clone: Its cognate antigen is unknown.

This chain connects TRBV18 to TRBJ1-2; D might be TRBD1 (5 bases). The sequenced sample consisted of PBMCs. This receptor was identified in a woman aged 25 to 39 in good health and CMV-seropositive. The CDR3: CASSPLNRPNSNYGYTF. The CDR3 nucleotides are TGTGCCAGCTCACCACTAAACAGGCCAAACTCTAACTATGGCTACACCTTC. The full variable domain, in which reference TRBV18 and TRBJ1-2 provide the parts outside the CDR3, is NAGVMQNPRHLVRRRGQEARLRCSPMKGHSHVYWYRQLPEEGLKFMVYLQKENIIDESGMPKERFSAEFPKEGPSILRIQQVVRGDSAAYFCASSPLNRPNSNYGYTFGSGTRLTVV.